A single T cell receptor (beta chain) is shown here with its context. Its cognate antigen is unknown. This entry belongs to a study of T cell responses to AZD1222 COVID-19 vaccine. Whole-study findings and limits: Epitopes outside B.1.351 and B.1.1.7 mutated regions reportedly drew nearly half of spike TCRs. Only a handful of AZD1222 recipients, several in all, had baseline seropositivity. Donors, mostly white British, included more females; clonal diversity was possibly underestimated.

Germline V CDR1 and CDR2: LGHDT, YNNKEL (reference sequence). Trimming left V 0 bases short and J 4 bases short, with 6 bases between. CDR3 length equals 13 residues. Method: immunoSEQ multiplex PCR; TCRdb's copy keeps in-frame clones and lacks some. The top ten hold over 13% of the sample, which has 55,000 to 65,000 clones, approximately 83% seen once. The sequences come from peripheral blood, collected on day 0 of AZD1222 vaccination. This clonotype originated in an adult in good health. V gene TRBV3-1 (or the pseudogene TRBV3-2) combines with J gene TRBJ2-5; no definite D call. The CDR3 here is CASSQDFGETQYF. CDR3 DNA sequence: TGTGCCAGCAGCCAAGATTTCGGAGAGACCCAGTACTTC.